This record concerns one TCR beta chain sequence. The sample belongs to a study of blood T cell repertoires in COVID-19. Profiling relied on immunoSEQ multiplex PCR, and the TCRdb table lists in-frame clones only, not all of them. This table holds about 140,000 clones, over 75% found once. Germline CDR1 reads SGHTA; CDR2 reads FQGNSA. J gave up 5 bases and V 1 base, and 5 bases lay outside the gene matches. This CDR3 is 16 amino acids long. Material for sequencing was peripheral blood. The TCR comes from a human donor in a cohort sampled during active COVID-19. The chain is built from TRBV7-2 and TRBJ2-1; 10 nucleotides align to TRBD2. CDR3 in amino acids: CASSLVRTSGNNEQFF. The CDR3 DNA sequence: TGTGCCAGCAGCTTAGTTCGGACTAGCGGAAACAATGAGCAGTTCTTC.